This TCR beta chain is from a study of OX40 agonist ivuxolimab in advanced cancers. Some clones are missing from TCRdb's copy, which holds only in-frame ones; the method was immunoSEQ multiplex PCR. Among 35,000 to 45,000 clones listed, 87% were seen once. V dropped 0 bases and J dropped 9 bases, with 4 bases sitting between them. CDR1 and CDR2 from the germline V gene are SGDLS and YYNGEE. The CDR3 length is 11 residues. Sequences were derived from CD4+ or CD8+ T cells sorted from blood, sampled in a trial of the OX40 agonist ivuxolimab. This clonotype was sampled from an adult with an advanced solid tumor such as melanoma, head and neck, liver or kidney cancer. J is TRBJ2-1 and V is TRBV9; D ambiguous. CDR3 loop: CASSVVTEQFF. The CDR3 bases are TGTGCCAGCAGCGTAGTAACTGAGCAGTTCTTC. The variable domain in full, completed from reference TRBV9 and TRBJ2-1, reads DSGVTQTPKHLITATGQRVTLRCSPRSGDLSVYWYQQSLDQGLQFLIQYYNGEERAKGNILERFSAQQFPDLHSELNLSSLELGDSALYFCASSVVTEQFFGPGTRLTVL.